These T cell receptor beta chains were read from a single sample in a study of shared clonotypes between healthy human individuals. This table comes from immunoSEQ multiplex PCR, and its TCRdb copy is limited to in-frame clones, with some not included. The data show around 640,000 clones, around 96% seen once. Input material: naive CD8+ T cells sorted from blood. The receptors here all came from a woman aged 25 to 39 in good health. Both conserved end residues are part of each CDR3. The D gene is left open where the match is weak. Clone size is not always given. Where it is, it says once, few, many or a class for expanded clones.

v_call	d_call	j_call	clone_size	cdr3_nt	cdr3_aa
TRBV7-9	-	TRBJ2-7	-	TGTGCCAGCAGTGGGGTAGGGGGAAACTCCTACGAGCAGTACTTC	CASSGVGGNSYEQYF
TRBV29-1	-	TRBJ2-1	-	TGCAGCGTTGAAGATGAACGTCCCCCCGGGAATGAGCAGTTCTTC	CSVEDERPPGNEQFF
TRBV10-1	TRBD2	TRBJ2-1	-	TGCGCCAGCAGTGGGATCAGACTAGCGGGGGGCAATGAGCAGTTCTTC	CASSGIRLAGGNEQFF
TRBV2	-	TRBJ1-2	-	TGTGCCAGCAGAGCAATTGATTTCTCCTATGGCTACACCTTC	CASRAIDFSYGYTF
TRBV28	-	TRBJ2-7	-	TGTGCCAGCAGTGGACTGGCGGACTCCTACGAGCAGTACTTC	CASSGLADSYEQYF
TRBV28	TRBD1	TRBJ2-7	-	TGTGCCAGCAGTCGGACAGGGGTCGGCGAGCAGTACTTC	CASSRTGVGEQYF
TRBV4-1	TRBD1	TRBJ2-3	-	TGCGCCAGCAGCCCACAGGGGGCCGGCACAGATACGCAGTATTTT	CASSPQGAGTDTQYF
TRBV13	-	TRBJ2-1	-	TGTGCCAGCAGTCCTTGGACCGCGCCGAAAAACAATGAGCAGTTCTTC	CASSPWTAPKNNEQFF
TRBV29-1	TRBD1	TRBJ2-7	once	TGCAGCGTTTCCGCCTCAGGGGGCAACTACGAGCAGTACTTC	CSVSASGGNYEQYF
TRBV27	TRBD2	TRBJ2-7	-	TGTGCCAGCAGTTTAGGGCTAGCGGAAGCCTACGAGCAGTACTTC	CASSLGLAEAYEQYF
TRBV5-5	-	TRBJ1-1	once	TGTGCCAGCAGCTTGGGAGGGATCAACACTGAAGCTTTCTTT	CASSLGGINTEAFF
TRBV29-1	-	TRBJ2-1	-	TGCAGCGTTGCCGGTGATGTGGGGACCAACTCCTACAATGAGCAGTTCTTC	CSVAGDVGTNSYNEQFF
TRBV19	TRBD2	TRBJ2-7	-	TGTGCCAGTAGTCCCTTCACTAGCGGAACCTACGAGCAGTACTTC	CASSPFTSGTYEQYF
TRBV29-1	TRBD1	TRBJ2-1	-	TGCAGCGTTGAAGATGATCGGACAGGGATAAATGAGCAGTTCTTC	CSVEDDRTGINEQFF
TRBV19	-	TRBJ2-7	-	TGTGCCAGTAGTATAGCGGGAGCTCCGGCCTACGAGCAGTACTTC	CASSIAGAPAYEQYF
TRBV5-4	-	TRBJ2-3	-	TGTGCCAGCAGCTTGGTATCAAGTTGGGAAGATACGCAGTATTTT	CASSLVSSWEDTQYF
TRBV13	-	TRBJ2-5	-	TGTGCCAGCAGCCCGCTGGCGAGCAGGGAGACCCAGTACTTC	CASSPLASRETQYF
TRBV4-1	-	TRBJ2-7	-	TGCGCCAGCAGCCTTCGAGCTTTGGGGGACTACGAGCAGTACTTC	CASSLRALGDYEQYF
TRBV19	-	TRBJ2-7	-	TGTGCCAGCGCCCCCGGGACCAACTACGAGCAGTACTTC	CASAPGTNYEQYF
TRBV10-2	TRBD2	TRBJ2-5	-	TGCGCCACCCTGCGTTGGCGGGAGGGAGAGACCCAGTACTTC	CATLRWREGETQYF
TRBV30	TRBD2	TRBJ2-3	-	TGTGCCTGGAGTGTTCTAGCGGGAGTAGATACGCAGTATTTT	CAWSVLAGVDTQYF
TRBV11-2	TRBD2	TRBJ2-1	-	TGTGCCAGCAGCTTAGAGTTCCATAGCGGGAGGGCCTGGTCCTACAATGAGCAGTTCTTC	CASSLEFHSGRAWSYNEQFF
TRBV28	TRBD2	TRBJ2-7	-	TGTGCCAGCAGTCTAGCGGGGGGGACCTACGAGCAGTACTTC	CASSLAGGTYEQYF
TRBV9	-	TRBJ1-1	-	TGTGCCAGCAGCGGAACAGGGAGCACTGAAGCTTTCTTT	CASSGTGSTEAFF
TRBV19	-	TRBJ2-7	-	TGTGCCAGTAGTATAGATACCCTGGGGGCCTACGAGCAGTACTTC	CASSIDTLGAYEQYF
TRBV19	-	TRBJ1-4	once	TGTGCCAGTACTTTCGTGGTGGGGGCGCGCGAAAAACTGTTTTTT	CASTFVVGAREKLFF
TRBV5-6	-	TRBJ2-3	-	TGTGCCAGCAGCTTGGCCGCAGGGGATACGCAGTATTTT	CASSLAAGDTQYF
TRBV27	-	TRBJ1-5	-	TGTGCCAGCAGTTTGGGACCAGTAGGGAATCAGCCCCAGCATTTT	CASSLGPVGNQPQHF
TRBV28	-	TRBJ1-1	-	TGTGCCAGCAGCGTCTCGGGAGGGGACACTGAAGCTTTCTTT	CASSVSGGDTEAFF
TRBV2	TRBD2	TRBJ2-5	-	TGTGCCACCTTGGGACTAGCGGGACTTAAAGAGACCCAGTACTTC	CATLGLAGLKETQYF
TRBV19	-	TRBJ2-7	-	TGTGCCAGTAGTATAAGGGTCTCCTACGAGCAGTACTTC	CASSIRVSYEQYF